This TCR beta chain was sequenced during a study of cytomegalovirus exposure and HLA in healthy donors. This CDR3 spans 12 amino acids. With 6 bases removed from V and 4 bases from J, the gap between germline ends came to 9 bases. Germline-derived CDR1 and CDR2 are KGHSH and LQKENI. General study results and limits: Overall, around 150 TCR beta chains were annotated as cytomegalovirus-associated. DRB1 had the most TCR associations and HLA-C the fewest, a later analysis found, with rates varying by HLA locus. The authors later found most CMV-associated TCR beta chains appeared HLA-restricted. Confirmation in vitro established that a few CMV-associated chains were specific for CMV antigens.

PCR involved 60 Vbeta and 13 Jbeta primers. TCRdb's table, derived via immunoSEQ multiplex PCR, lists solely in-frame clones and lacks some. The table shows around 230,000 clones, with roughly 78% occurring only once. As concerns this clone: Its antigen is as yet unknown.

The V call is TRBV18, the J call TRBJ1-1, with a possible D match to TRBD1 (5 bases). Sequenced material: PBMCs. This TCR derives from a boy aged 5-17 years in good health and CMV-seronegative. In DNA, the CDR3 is TGTGCCAGCTCCTCGGGGGGCACTGAAGCTTTCTTT. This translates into CASSSGGTEAFF.